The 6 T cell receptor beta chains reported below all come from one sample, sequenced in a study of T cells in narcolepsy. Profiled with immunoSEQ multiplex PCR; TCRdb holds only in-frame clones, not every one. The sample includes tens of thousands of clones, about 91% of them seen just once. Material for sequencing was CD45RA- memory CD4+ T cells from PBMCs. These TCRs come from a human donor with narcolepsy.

The CDR3 DNA is TGTGCCAGCAGCCCCTCAGCGGCGAACACTGAAGCTTTCTTT. Translation: CASSPSAANTEAFF. V gene TRBV7-2 combines with J gene TRBJ1-1; D uncertain. This CDR3 has 14 residues. V gave up 5 bases and J gave up 1 base, with 11 bases separating them. Looked up from germline, CDR1 is SGHTA and CDR2 is FQGNSA.

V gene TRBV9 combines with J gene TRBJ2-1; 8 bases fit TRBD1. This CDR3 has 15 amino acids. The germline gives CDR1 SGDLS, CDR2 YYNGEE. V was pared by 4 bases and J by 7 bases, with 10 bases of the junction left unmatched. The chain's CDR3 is CASSTPGQVSNEQFF. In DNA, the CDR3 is TGTGCCAGCAGCACGCCGGGACAGGTCAGTAATGAGCAGTTCTTC.

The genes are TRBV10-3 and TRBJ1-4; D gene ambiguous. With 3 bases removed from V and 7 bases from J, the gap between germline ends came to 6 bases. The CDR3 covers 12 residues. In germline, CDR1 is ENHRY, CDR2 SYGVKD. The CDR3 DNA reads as TGTGCCATCAGTGACCGTGGTGAAAAACTGTTTTTT. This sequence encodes CAISDRGEKLFF.

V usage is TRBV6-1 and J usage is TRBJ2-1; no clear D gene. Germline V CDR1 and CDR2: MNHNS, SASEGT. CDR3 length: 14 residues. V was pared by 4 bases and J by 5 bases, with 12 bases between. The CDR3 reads CASSGRRVNNEQFF. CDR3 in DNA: TGTGCCAGCAGTGGGCGTAGGGTCAACAATGAGCAGTTCTTC.

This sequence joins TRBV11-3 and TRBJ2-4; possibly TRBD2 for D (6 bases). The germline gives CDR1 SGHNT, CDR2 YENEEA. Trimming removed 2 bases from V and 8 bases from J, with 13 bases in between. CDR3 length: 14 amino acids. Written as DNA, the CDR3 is TGTGCCAGCAGCTTACAGGAGGGTGCATACATTCAGTACTTC. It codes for CASSLQEGAYIQYF.

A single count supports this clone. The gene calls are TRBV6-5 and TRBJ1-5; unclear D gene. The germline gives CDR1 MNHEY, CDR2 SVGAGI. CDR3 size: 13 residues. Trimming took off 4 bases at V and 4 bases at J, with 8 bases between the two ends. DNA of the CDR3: TGTGCCAGCAGTTCCCGCAGAAATCAGCCCCAGCATTTT. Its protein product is CASSSRRNQPQHF.